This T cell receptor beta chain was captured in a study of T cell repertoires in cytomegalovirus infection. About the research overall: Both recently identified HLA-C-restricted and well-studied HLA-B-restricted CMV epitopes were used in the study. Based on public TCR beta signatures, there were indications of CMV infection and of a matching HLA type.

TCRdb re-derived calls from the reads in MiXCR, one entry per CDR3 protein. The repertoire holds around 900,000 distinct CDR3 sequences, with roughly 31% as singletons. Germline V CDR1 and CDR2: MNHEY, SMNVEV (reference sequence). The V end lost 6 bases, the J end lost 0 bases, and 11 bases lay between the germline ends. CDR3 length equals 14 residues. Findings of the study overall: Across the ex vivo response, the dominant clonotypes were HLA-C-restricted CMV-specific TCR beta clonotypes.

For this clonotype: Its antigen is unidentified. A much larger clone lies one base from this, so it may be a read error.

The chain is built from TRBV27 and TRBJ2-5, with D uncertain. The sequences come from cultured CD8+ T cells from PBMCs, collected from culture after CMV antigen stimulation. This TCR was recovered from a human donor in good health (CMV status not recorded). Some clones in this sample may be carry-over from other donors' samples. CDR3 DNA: TGTGCCAGCAGGAACAGTGACTACCAAGAGACCCAGTACTTC. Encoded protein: CASRNSDYQETQYF.